The clone carrying this T cell receptor beta chain appeared a few times. Its antigen is as yet unknown. The germline V gene has CDR1 SGHDN and CDR2 FVKESK. The CDR3 extends over 18 amino acids. V dropped 3 bases and J dropped 6; count of bases not matched to a gene: 8. The data derive from a study of cytomegalovirus exposure and HLA in healthy donors. General study points: The authors confirmed in vitro that a few CMV-associated chains were specific for CMV antigens. Analysis performed later found roughly 17,000 TCR beta sequences associated with HLA alleles at 0.05 false discovery rate.

13 Jbeta primers and 60 Vbeta primers were used for the PCR. Here immunoSEQ multiplex PCR was the method, and the copy in TCRdb shows in-frame clones only, minus some. The data contain 130,000 to 150,000 clones, around 84% of them seen just once; the ten biggest clones take up 2.5% to 3.5%. The sample was PBMCs. The chain links TRBV14 to TRBJ2-1; 16 positions match TRBD2. The receptor was isolated from a man aged 40-49 years in good health and CMV-seropositive. The DNA for the CDR3 is TGTGCCAGCAGCCAGGCCGGGACTAGCGGGAGGGCTCTCAATGAGCAGTTCTTC. Protein: CASSQAGTSGRALNEQFF.